This TCR beta chain was recorded in a study of cytomegalovirus exposure and HLA in healthy donors. Concerning this clone: Its antigen is still unknown.

General observations from the study: Indistinguishable V segments such as TRBV6-2 and TRBV6-3 were excluded.

This CDR3 is 16 amino acids long. Germline V gives CDR1 MNHNS, CDR2 SASEGT. V gave up 1 base and J gave up 5 bases, with 12 bases separating them. The primer mix had 60 Vbeta and 13 Jbeta primers. Here immunoSEQ multiplex PCR was the method, and the copy in TCRdb shows in-frame clones only, minus some. The table has 90,000 to 120,000 clones, 76% seen once. The specimen was PBMCs. The V gene is TRBV6-1, the J gene TRBJ1-6; D gene uncertain. The clonotype was recovered from a man aged 18 to 29 in good health and CMV-seronegative. In nucleotides, the CDR3 is TGTGCCAGCAGTGAAGGTCGGCGAGGTAATAATTCACCCCTCCACTTT. It codes for CASSEGRRGNNSPLHF.